The 15 T cell receptor beta chains given below trace back to one sample, sequenced in a study of blood T cells in healthy people across ages (dated by TCRdb to between 2014 and 2017). The protocol used for the library was 5' RACE. Sequenced on an Illumina HiSeq 2500. A second PCR of about 6 to 11 cycles was performed with a sample-barcoded 5' primer and a J-beta primer mix. The public reads were reanalyzed by TCRdb: fastp trimming at Q25, MiXCR alignment, in-frame beta chains only. Merged by CDR3 protein, the rows form single entries marked with the most common genes and DNA. This sample lists around 1,600,000 distinct CDR3 sequences; less than 45% were detected once. The ten top clones hold about 3.8% of the sample. What was sequenced was blood. These receptors originate from a woman aged 18-29 years in good health.

CDR3 amino acids: CASSKRLPSAGGTDTQYF. The CDR3 DNA reads as TGTGCCAGCAGCAAACGCCTCCCCTCGGCGGGGGGCACAGATACGCAGTATTTT. The chain carries TRBV21-1 and TRBJ2-3; TRBD1 reflects the table's D call only, with no check against the DNA. TRBV21-1 is a recognized pseudogene. This CDR3 has 18 amino acids.

The chain uses TRBV4-3 and TRBJ2-5; no reliable D call. The CDR3 totals 13 residues. Trimming shortened V by 0 bases and J by 11 bases, and 13 bases separated the two germline ends. Per the germline V gene, CDR1 is LGHNA and CDR2 is YSLEER. This CDR3 reads CASSQDLDDEQYF. DNA of the CDR3: TGCGCCAGCAGCCAAGATCTAGATGATGAGCAGTACTTC.

This chain connects TRBV6-2 or TRBV6-3 to TRBJ1-2; D is ambiguous. This CDR3 region has 14 residues. The germline CDR1 and CDR2 sequences are MNHEY and SVGEGT. V shed 6 bases and J shed 0 bases, with 11 bases lying between them. This CDR3 reads CASSRVWPNYGYTF. The CDR3 DNA reads TGTGCCAGCAGCCGAGTATGGCCTAACTATGGCTACACCTTC.

This clonotype has a handful of counts. This rearrangement joins TRBV20-1 to TRBJ2-1, with 7 bases aligning to TRBD2. Germline V gene sequence: CDR1 DFQATT, CDR2 SNEGSKA (reference sequence). The length of the CDR3 is 14 residues. V shed 0 bases and J 9 bases; nucleotides not matched to a gene: 8. CDR3 coding DNA: TGCAGTGCTAGAGATTGGGCGGGAGCTCTTGAGCAGTTCTTC. Translating gives CSARDWAGALEQFF.

V is TRBV29-1 and J is TRBJ2-5, with D perhaps TRBD2 (5 bases). The germline V and J ends were trimmed by 8 bases and 5 bases, with 18 bases remaining between them. Germline values: CDR1 SQVTM, CDR2 ANQGSEA. CDR3 length: 13 residues. The CDR3 loop is CSCIGGLSETQYF. CDR3 bases: TGCAGCTGCATCGGAGGTCTATCGGAGACCCAGTACTTC.

This chain connects TRBV2 to TRBJ2-5; D is undetermined. This CDR3 spans 16 amino acids. The V and J ends lost 8 bases and 11 bases respectively, with 30 bases between them. From germline, CDR1 is SNHLY and CDR2 FYNNEI. The CDR3 loop is CASPPRDSLTINEQYF. DNA of the CDR3: TGTGCCAGCCCCCCCCGCGACTCCTTGACAATTAATGAGCAGTACTTC.

The chain employs TRBV25-1 and TRBJ2-7; TRBD1 might be the D (5 bases). This CDR3 contains 16 residues. Germline loops: CDR1 MGHDK, CDR2 SYGVNS. V was trimmed by 4 bases and J by 2 bases, leaving 18 bases between them. CDR3: CASSGPHPGQTYEQYF. The CDR3 DNA follows: TGTGCCAGCAGTGGCCCACACCCAGGGCAGACCTACGAGCAGTACTTC.

The chain combines TRBV2 with TRBJ2-7; D unclear. Germline CDR1 SNHLY, CDR2 FYNNEI. This CDR3 spans 11 amino acids. V was pared by 7 bases and J by 7 bases, with 11 bases between. This chain's CDR3 is CASKYSWEQYF. The CDR3, as DNA: TGTGCCAGCAAGTATTCCTGGGAGCAGTACTTC.

CDR3 amino acids: CSATRDSSDTQYF. CDR3 DNA sequence: TGCAGTGCTACTCGGGACTCTAGCGACACGCAGTATTTT. The V call is TRBV20-1, the J call TRBJ2-3; D might be TRBD2 (6 bases). V was shortened by 4 bases and J by 9 bases, with 17 bases between the two germline ends. The CDR3 is made up of 13 amino acids. Germline CDR1 and CDR2: DFQATT and SNEGSKA (reference sequence).

The V call is TRBV7-2, the J call TRBJ1-6, with TRBD1 identical over 7 bases. V was pared by 8 bases and J by 5 bases, with 3 bases of the junction left unmatched. This CDR3 is built from 13 residues. Germline values: CDR1 SGHTA, CDR2 FQGNSA. In nucleotides, the CDR3 is TGTGCCAGCTTCGGGACAGATAATTCACCCCTCCACTTT. As protein: CASFGTDNSPLHF.

This clonotype was counted only a few times. The chain combines TRBV5-1 with TRBJ2-7, with 7 bases identical to TRBD2. This CDR3 spans 14 amino acids. V lost 0 bases and J lost 5; bases outside the gene matches: 5. Germline lookup yields CDR1 SGHRS and CDR2 YFSETQ. For the CDR3, the DNA is TGCGCCAGCAGCTTGGACGGGAGGTTCGACGAGCAGTACTTC. Protein sequence: CASSLDGRFDEQYF.

The chain is built from TRBV20-1 and TRBJ2-3; TRBD2 aligns across 13 bases. The V gene's germline CDR1 is DFQATT and CDR2 SNEGSKA (reference sequence). Trimming at V came to 6 bases and at J to 5 bases, leaving 11 bases not matched to a gene. The CDR3 length is 16 residues. The CDR3: CSANPTSGRFRDTQYF. The DNA for the CDR3 is TGCAGTGCGAACCCGACTAGCGGGAGGTTCAGAGATACGCAGTATTTT.

A few counts support this clonotype. This CDR3 reads CASRGSGPTPFGYTF. DNA of the CDR3: TGTGCCAGTCGAGGCTCCGGGCCGACACCTTTTGGCTACACCTTC. The V call is TRBV12-3 or TRBV12-4, the J call TRBJ1-2; the D is unclear. This CDR3 is 15 amino acids long. The V gene lost 9 bases and the J gene lost 7 bases, with 24 bases spanning the gap.

The genes are TRBV20-1 and TRBJ2-5, with D possibly TRBD2 on 6 matching bases. Trimming shortened V by 5 bases and J by 5 bases, and 18 bases separated the two germline ends. The germline V gene encodes CDR1 DFQATT and CDR2 SNEGSKA (reference sequence). This CDR3 contains 14 residues. The CDR3 protein is CSAQPSAGWETQYF. The DNA of the CDR3 is TGCAGTGCTCAACCCTCGGCGGGGTGGGAGACCCAGTACTTC.

With respect to this clonotype: An end of the junction differs from the germline gene, which may be a read error. The V call is TRBV10-3, the J call TRBJ1-2; D remains unclear. Looked up from germline, CDR1 is ENHRY and CDR2 is SYGVKD. CDR3 length equals 12 residues. CDR3 coding DNA: TGTGCCATCAGTGAGACAACCTATGGCCACACCTTC. Protein: CAISETTYGHTF.